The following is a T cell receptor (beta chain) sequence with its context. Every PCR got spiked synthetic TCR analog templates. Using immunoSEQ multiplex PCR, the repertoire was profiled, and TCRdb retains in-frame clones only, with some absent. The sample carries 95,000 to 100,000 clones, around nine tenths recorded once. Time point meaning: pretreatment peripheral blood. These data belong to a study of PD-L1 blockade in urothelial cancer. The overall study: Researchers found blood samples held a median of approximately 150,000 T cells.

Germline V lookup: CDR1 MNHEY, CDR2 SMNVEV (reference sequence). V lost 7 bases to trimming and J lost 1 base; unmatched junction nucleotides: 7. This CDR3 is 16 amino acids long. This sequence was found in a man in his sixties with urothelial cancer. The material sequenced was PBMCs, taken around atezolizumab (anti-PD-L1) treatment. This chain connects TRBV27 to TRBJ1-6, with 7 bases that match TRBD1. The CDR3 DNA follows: TGTGCCAGCAACCCGACAGGGCGGTCCTATAATTCACCCCTCCACTTT. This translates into CASNPTGRSYNSPLHF.